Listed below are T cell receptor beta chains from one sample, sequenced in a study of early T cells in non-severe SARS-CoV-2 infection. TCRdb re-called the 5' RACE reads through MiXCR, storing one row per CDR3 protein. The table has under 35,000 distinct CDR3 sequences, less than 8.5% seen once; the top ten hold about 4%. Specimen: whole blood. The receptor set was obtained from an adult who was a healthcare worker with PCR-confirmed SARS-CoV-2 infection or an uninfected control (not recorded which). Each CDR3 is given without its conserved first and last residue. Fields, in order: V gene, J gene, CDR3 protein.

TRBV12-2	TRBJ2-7	ASRHRPPIETYEQY
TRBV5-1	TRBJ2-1	ASRQVGGNEQF
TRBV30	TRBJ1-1	AWSPDVNTEAF
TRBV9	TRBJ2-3	ASSAGGVAGTDTQY
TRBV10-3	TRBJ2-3	AISPGSGTDTQY
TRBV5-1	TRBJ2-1	ASSRLGNEQF
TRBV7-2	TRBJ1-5	ASSFKPPIGTADQPQH
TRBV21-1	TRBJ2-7	AENVGQRYEQY
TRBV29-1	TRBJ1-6	SVSTSTGRDSPLH
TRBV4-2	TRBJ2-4	ASSQTPGQGVLGIQY
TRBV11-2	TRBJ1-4	ASSLRARTGDEKLF
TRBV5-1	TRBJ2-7	ASSLDPSTYEQY
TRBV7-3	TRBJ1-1	ASSLSAGAEAF
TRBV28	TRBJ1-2	ASSPRQEGVYGYT
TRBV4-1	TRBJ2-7	ASSQSSLVYEQY
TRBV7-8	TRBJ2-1	ASSLAIRGSHNEQF
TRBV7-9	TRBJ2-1	ASSWLAGASYNEQF
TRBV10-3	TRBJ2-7	AISDGGRVYEQY
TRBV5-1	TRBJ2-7	ASRDGASYEQY
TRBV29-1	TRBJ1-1	STSMNTEAF
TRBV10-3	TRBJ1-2	AISESSYGYT
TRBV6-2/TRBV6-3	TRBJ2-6	ASSLSRANVLT
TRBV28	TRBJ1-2	ASTYAGYGYT
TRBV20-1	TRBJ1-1	SARVYTEAF
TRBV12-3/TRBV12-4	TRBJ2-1	ASSSPRLAGNEQF
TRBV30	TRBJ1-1	AWRSLGGQGTEAF
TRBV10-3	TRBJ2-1	ATTPGRDNEQF
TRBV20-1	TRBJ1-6	SARGQGEGSPLH
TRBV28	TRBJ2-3	ASSVNPDTQY
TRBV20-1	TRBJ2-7	SARDPNEQY
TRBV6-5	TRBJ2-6	ASSPAGAFGANVLT
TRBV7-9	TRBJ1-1	ASRVMGDTEAF
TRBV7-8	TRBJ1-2	ASSLNGQGSNYGYT
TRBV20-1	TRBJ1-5	SARDMPTGLGQPQH
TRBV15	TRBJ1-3	ATRDSGNTIY
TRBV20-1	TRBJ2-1	SGGLAGAGEQF
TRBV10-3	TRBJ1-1	AISLQGRNTEAF
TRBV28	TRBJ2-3	ASKGVSNIGSDTQY
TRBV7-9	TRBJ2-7	ASSQTSFREAYEQY
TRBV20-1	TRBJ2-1	SGTGVTYNEQF
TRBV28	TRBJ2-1	ASSKSGRGWGNEQF
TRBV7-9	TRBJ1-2	ASSLMEANYGYT
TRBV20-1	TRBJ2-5	SARELVGRGIPETQY
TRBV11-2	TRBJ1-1	ASSSQPTDTEAF
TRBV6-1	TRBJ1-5	ASRIDRDQPQH
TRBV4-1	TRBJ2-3	ASSQGTSGSTDTQY
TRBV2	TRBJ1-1	ASRSYGVAEAF
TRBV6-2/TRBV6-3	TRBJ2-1	ASRPSGLGRSNEQF
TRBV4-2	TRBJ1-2	ASSRREQGAVGDGYT
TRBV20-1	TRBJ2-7	SAREQGRAYEQY
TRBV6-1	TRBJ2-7	ASSSPGQTTYEQY
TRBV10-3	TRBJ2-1	AISDGADYNEQF
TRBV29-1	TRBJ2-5	STRTGADQETQY
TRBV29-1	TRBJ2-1	SAFSGTRGNEQF
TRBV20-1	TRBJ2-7	SATRPLYEQY
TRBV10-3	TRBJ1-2	AIRGTGGSYGYT
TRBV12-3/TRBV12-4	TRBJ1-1	VLDPMMNTEAF
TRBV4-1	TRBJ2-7	ASRGSGGHEQY
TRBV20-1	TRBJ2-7	SGSPDPTPYEQY